This note documents a single TCR beta chain sequence. This specimen belongs to a study of cytomegalovirus exposure and HLA in healthy donors. The PCR made use of 60 Vbeta and 13 Jbeta primers. Sequencing was performed with immunoSEQ multiplex PCR; in TCRdb, only in-frame clones are kept and a portion is missing. Altogether approximately 180,000 clones are present, around 84% being singletons, with the ten largest covering under 2%. V lost 10 bases to trimming and J lost 1 base, with 17 bases between them. In germline, CDR1 is MNHNS, CDR2 SASEGT. The CDR3 consists of 15 residues. The sequencing sample was made of PBMCs. The source is a woman in her late teens or twenties in good health and CMV-seronegative. V gene TRBV6-1 combines with J gene TRBJ1-5; no clear D gene. CDR3 sequence (DNA): TGTGCCACCATCCCTTTCCCGGTCAGCAATCAGCCCCAGCATTTT. It is translated as CATIPFPVSNQPQHF.